This T cell receptor beta chain was obtained from a study of shared clonotypes between healthy human individuals. General observations from the study: The diversity represented, both genetic and in exposure history, was limited by few donors. Sequencing depth was expected to affect clonotype sharing among donors.

This table comes from immunoSEQ multiplex PCR, and its TCRdb copy is limited to in-frame clones, with some not included. The data show millions of clones, approximately 95% seen once. Losses at the gene ends were 5 bases for V and 5 bases for J; bases not matched to a gene: 6. Germline V gives CDR1 SGHTA, CDR2 FQGNSA. The length of the CDR3 is 14 residues. This clone was detected only once. Its specificity is unknown. Sequencing was performed on naive CD4+ T cells from PBMCs. The subset here: CD45RA+ positively selected. This chain joins TRBV7-2 and TRBJ2-7; TRBD1 matches 10 bases. The source of this sequence is a man aged 18 to 29 in good health. Some clones in this sample may be carry-over from other donors' samples. The chain's CDR3 is CASSRQGQGNEQYF. For the CDR3, the DNA is TGTGCCAGCAGCCGCCAGGGACAGGGGAACGAGCAGTACTTC.